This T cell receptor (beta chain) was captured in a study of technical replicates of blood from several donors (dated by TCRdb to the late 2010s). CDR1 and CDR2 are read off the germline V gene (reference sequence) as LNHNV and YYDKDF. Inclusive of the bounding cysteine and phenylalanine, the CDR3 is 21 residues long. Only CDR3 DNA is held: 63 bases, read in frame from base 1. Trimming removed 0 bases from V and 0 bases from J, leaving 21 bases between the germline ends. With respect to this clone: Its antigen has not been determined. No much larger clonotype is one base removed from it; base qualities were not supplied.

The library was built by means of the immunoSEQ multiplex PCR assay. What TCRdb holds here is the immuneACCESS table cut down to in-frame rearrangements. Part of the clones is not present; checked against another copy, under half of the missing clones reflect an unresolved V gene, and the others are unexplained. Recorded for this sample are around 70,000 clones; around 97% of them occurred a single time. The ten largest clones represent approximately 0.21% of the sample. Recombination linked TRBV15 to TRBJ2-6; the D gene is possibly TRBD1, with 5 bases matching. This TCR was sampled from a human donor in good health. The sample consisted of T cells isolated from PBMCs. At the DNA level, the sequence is TGTGCCACCAGCAGAGATCTGCGTAAAGGGGCCTTTAACTCTGGGGCCAACGTCCTGACTTTC. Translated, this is CATSRDLRKGAFNSGANVLTF. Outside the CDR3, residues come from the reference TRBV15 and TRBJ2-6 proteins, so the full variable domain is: DAMVIQNPRYQVTQFGKPVTLSCSQTLNHNVMYWYQQKSSQAPKLLFHYYDKDFNNEADTPDNFQSRRPNTSFCFLDIRSPGLGDTAMYLCATSRDLRKGAFNSGANVLTFGAGSRLTVL.